Listed below are T cell receptor beta chains from one sample, sequenced in a study of HIV-infected children after antiretroviral therapy interruption. TCRdb independently ran MiXCR on the 3' RACE reads; one entry per CDR3 protein. The sample lists 35,000 to 50,000 distinct CDR3 sequences, less than 8.5% occurring once. Specimen: CD45RA+ CD4+ T cells from PBMCs, pooled from several time points, collected from a donor given antiretroviral therapy, either interrupted or continuous. The receptors were gathered from a pool of human donors with HIV. Both conserved end residues are part of each CDR3. Fields, in order: CDR3 protein, CDR3 DNA, clone size, D gene, V gene, J gene. The D gene is left open where the match is weak. Clone size, where shown, is once, few, many, or a class for clones that have expanded.

CASGLTEAFF	TGTGCCAGCGGACTCACTGAAGCTTTCTTT	many	NA	TRBV27	TRBJ1-1
CASSQEARGFEAFF	TGCGCCAGCAGCCAAGAAGCCAGGGGCTTTGAAGCTTTCTTT	many	NA	TRBV4-3	TRBJ1-1
CSVLRRQVRNEQFF	TGCAGCGTCCTGCGGAGGCAGGTCCGCAATGAGCAGTTCTTC	many	NA	TRBV29-1	TRBJ2-1
CSVQKSTGANVLTF	TGCAGCGTCCAGAAAAGTACCGGGGCCAACGTCCTGACTTTC	many	NA	TRBV29-1	TRBJ2-6
CASSQGQGATEKLFF	TGTGCCAGCAGTCAAGGACAGGGGGCGACTGAAAAACTGTTTTTT	many	TRBD1	TRBV12-3/TRBV12-4	TRBJ1-4
CASSPYRQYNEQFF	TGTGCCAGCAGCCCCTACCGACAGTACAATGAGCAGTTCTTC	many	NA	TRBV11-3	TRBJ2-1
CSASRGVEKKLFF	TGCAGTGCTAGCAGAGGGGTAGAAAAGAAGCTGTTTTTT	once	NA	TRBV20-1	TRBJ1-4
CASSLAGLMSKLFF	TGTGCCAGCAGCTTGGCTGGCTTAATGTCAAAACTGTTTTTT	many	NA	TRBV5-6	TRBJ1-4
CSVASGTGNRETQYF	TGCAGCGTTGCCAGCGGGACAGGGAATCGAGAGACCCAGTACTTC	many	TRBD1	TRBV29-1	TRBJ2-5
CASGDPGGFYEQYF	TGTGCCAGCGGTGATCCGGGGGGCTTTTATGAACAGTACTTC	many	NA	TRBV6-6	TRBJ2-7
CASSPGLAGEFNEQFF	TGTGCCAGCAGTCCCGGACTAGCGGGAGAGTTCAATGAGCAGTTCTTC	few	TRBD2	TRBV6-4	TRBJ2-1
CSERPRTGDEAFF	TGCAGCGAGAGGCCGCGGACAGGGGACGAAGCTTTCTTT	many	TRBD1	TRBV29-1	TRBJ1-1
CSAPGLAGASNEQFF	TGCAGTGCCCCCGGACTAGCGGGGGCTTCCAATGAGCAGTTCTTC	many	TRBD2	TRBV20-1	TRBJ2-1
CASSLSSGSTDTQYF	TGCGCCAGCAGCTTGAGTAGCGGGAGCACAGATACGCAGTATTTT	few	TRBD2	TRBV5-1	TRBJ2-3
CASSPRGRNERLFF	TGTGCCAGCTCTCCAAGGGGGCGCAACGAAAGATTATTTTTC	NA	TRBD1	TRBV13	TRBJ1-4
CASSPNGQGSYEQYF	TGCGCCAGCAGCCCGAATGGACAGGGCTCCTACGAGCAGTACTTC	few	TRBD1	TRBV5-1	TRBJ2-7
CASSLQGRDTQYF	TGTGCCAGCAGCTTACAGGGAAGAGACACCCAGTACTTT	many	NA	TRBV7-4	TRBJ2-5
CASRPDRASDTQYF	TGTGCCAGCAGACCGGACAGGGCCTCGGATACGCAGTATTTT	few	TRBD1	TRBV6-2/TRBV6-3	TRBJ2-3
CASSSGSGGASYNEQFF	TGTGCCAGCAGCTCCGGAAGCGGGGGGGCTTCCTACAATGAGCAGTTCTTC	NA	TRBD2	TRBV7-2	TRBJ2-1
CASSPGGSGNTIYF	TGTGCCAGCAGCCCAGGGGGCTCTGGAAACACCATATATTTT	many	TRBD1	TRBV12-3/TRBV12-4	TRBJ1-3
CAPRGPSNERLFF	TGTGCCCCACGGGGTCCTTCCAACGAAAGATTATTTTTC	many	NA	TRBV19	TRBJ1-4
CASSASGGSWNEQFF	TGTGCCAGCAGCGCAAGCGGGGGTAGTTGGAATGAGCAGTTCTTC	many	TRBD2	TRBV7-2	TRBJ2-1